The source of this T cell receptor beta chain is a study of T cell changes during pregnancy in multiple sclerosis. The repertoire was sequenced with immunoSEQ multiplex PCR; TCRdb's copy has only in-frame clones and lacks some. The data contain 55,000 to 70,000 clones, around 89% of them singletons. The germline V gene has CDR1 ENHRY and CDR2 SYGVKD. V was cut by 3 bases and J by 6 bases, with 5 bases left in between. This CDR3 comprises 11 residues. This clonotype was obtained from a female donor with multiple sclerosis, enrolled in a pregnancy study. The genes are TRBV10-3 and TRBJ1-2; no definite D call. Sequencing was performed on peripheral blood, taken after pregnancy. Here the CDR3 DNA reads TGTGCCATCAGTGACGTAGATGGCTACACCTTC. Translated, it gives CAISDVDGYTF.